The TCR beta chain described here comes from a study of naive and memory T cell subsets. Study results and caveats: In naive cells, over 95% of TCR sequences were seen only once. No ground truth validated the naive and memory repertoire findings. A few larger clonotypes appeared in naive repertoires, especially CD8, possibly memory cells re-expressing CD45RA.

As concerns this clonotype: The antigen is unknown.

Two oligonucleotides, mixed equimolar, formed the beta constant-region primer covering TRBC1 and TRBC2. An oligonucleotide with the SP2 primer and a 12-nucleotide UMI was ligated to the cDNA 3' end. Each CDR3 protein gets one entry after TCRdb re-called the UMI-ligation and nested PCR reads with MiXCR. Of 130,000 to 150,000 distinct CDR3 sequences listed, more than 15% are singletons. This CDR3 has 15 amino acids. V was shortened by 4 bases and J by 0 bases, with 12 bases between the two germline ends. Germline V gives CDR1 MRHNA, CDR2 SNTAGT. Sequenced material: naive CD4+ T cells from blood. The chain joins TRBV6-4 to TRBJ1-1; tentatively, D is TRBD1 (6 bases). This receptor was taken from a human donor in good health. DNA of the CDR3: TGTGCCAGCAGTGCCGAGACAGGACTGAACACTGAAGCTTTCTTT. Protein sequence: CASSAETGLNTEAFF.